One and the same sample provided the 5 T cell receptor beta chains below, sequenced in a study of OX40 agonist ivuxolimab in advanced cancers. Using immunoSEQ multiplex PCR, the repertoire was profiled, and TCRdb retains in-frame clones only, with some absent. Counted here are roughly 48,000 clones, around 90% occurring once; the ten biggest clones make up more than 45%. Sequences were derived from CD4+ or CD8+ T cells sorted from blood, sampled in a trial of the OX40 agonist ivuxolimab. Source of these receptors: an adult with an advanced solid tumor such as melanoma, head and neck, liver or kidney cancer.

The chain employs TRBV7-6 and TRBJ2-1, with 9 bases lining up with TRBD1. The CDR3 loop spans 17 amino acids. Germline CDR1 and CDR2: SGHVS and FNYEAQ. The J segment lost 4 bases and the V segment lost 1 base, leaving 8 bases of the junction unmatched. In DNA form, the CDR3 reads TGTGCCAGCAGCTTAGATACTTCCGGGACAGGGTACAATGAGCAGTTCTTC. Translating it yields CASSLDTSGTGYNEQFF. The full variable domain, with the rest looked up from reference TRBV7-6 and TRBJ2-1, is GAGVSQSPRYKVTKRGQDVALRCDPISGHVSLYWYRQALGQGPEFLTYFNYEAQQDKSGLPNDRFSAERPEGSISTLTIQRTEQRDSAMYRCASSLDTSGTGYNEQFFGPGTRLTVL.

The chain recombines TRBV18 with TRBJ2-7; D might be TRBD1 (6 bases). Germline V gene sequence: CDR1 KGHSH, CDR2 LQKENI. The germline V and J ends were trimmed by 2 bases and 4 bases, with 6 bases remaining between them. This CDR3 is 12 amino acids long. CDR3 region: CASSPDRYEQYF. The CDR3 DNA reads as TGTGCCAGCTCACCAGACAGGTACGAGCAGTACTTC. The complete variable domain, with remaining parts taken from reference TRBV18 and TRBJ2-7, reads NAGVMQNPRHLVRRRGQEARLRCSPMKGHSHVYWYRQLPEEGLKFMVYLQKENIIDESGMPKERFSAEFPKEGPSILRIQQVVRGDSAAYFCASSPDRYEQYFGPGTRLTVT.

J is TRBJ2-3 and V is TRBV7-6; D unclear. V lost 0 bases and J 0 bases, leaving 10 bases between the germline ends. This CDR3 has 16 amino acids. Germline V gives CDR1 SGHVS, CDR2 FNYEAQ. CDR3 in amino acids: CASSLARAPSTDTQYF. The DNA for the CDR3 is TGTGCCAGCAGCTTAGCACGGGCCCCTAGCACAGATACGCAGTATTTT.

The chain recombines TRBV7-6 with TRBJ2-2; D call uncertain. The V end lost 5 bases, the J end lost 6 bases, and 10 bases lay between the germline ends. Per germline, CDR1 SGHVS and CDR2 FNYEAQ. The CDR3 sequence is 13 residues long. CDR3 loop: CASSPHIAGELFF. The CDR3 DNA reads TGTGCCAGCAGCCCCCACATCGCCGGGGAGCTGTTTTTT.

The rearrangement uses TRBV7-9 and TRBJ2-2; D is undetermined. Germline V lookup: CDR1 SEHNR, CDR2 FQNEAQ (reference sequence). CDR3 length: 12 residues. Trimming pared 3 bases from V and 7 bases from J, leaving 6 bases between. CDR3: CASSFPGGELFF. For the CDR3, the DNA is TGTGCCAGCAGCTTTCCTGGCGGGGAGCTGTTTTTT.